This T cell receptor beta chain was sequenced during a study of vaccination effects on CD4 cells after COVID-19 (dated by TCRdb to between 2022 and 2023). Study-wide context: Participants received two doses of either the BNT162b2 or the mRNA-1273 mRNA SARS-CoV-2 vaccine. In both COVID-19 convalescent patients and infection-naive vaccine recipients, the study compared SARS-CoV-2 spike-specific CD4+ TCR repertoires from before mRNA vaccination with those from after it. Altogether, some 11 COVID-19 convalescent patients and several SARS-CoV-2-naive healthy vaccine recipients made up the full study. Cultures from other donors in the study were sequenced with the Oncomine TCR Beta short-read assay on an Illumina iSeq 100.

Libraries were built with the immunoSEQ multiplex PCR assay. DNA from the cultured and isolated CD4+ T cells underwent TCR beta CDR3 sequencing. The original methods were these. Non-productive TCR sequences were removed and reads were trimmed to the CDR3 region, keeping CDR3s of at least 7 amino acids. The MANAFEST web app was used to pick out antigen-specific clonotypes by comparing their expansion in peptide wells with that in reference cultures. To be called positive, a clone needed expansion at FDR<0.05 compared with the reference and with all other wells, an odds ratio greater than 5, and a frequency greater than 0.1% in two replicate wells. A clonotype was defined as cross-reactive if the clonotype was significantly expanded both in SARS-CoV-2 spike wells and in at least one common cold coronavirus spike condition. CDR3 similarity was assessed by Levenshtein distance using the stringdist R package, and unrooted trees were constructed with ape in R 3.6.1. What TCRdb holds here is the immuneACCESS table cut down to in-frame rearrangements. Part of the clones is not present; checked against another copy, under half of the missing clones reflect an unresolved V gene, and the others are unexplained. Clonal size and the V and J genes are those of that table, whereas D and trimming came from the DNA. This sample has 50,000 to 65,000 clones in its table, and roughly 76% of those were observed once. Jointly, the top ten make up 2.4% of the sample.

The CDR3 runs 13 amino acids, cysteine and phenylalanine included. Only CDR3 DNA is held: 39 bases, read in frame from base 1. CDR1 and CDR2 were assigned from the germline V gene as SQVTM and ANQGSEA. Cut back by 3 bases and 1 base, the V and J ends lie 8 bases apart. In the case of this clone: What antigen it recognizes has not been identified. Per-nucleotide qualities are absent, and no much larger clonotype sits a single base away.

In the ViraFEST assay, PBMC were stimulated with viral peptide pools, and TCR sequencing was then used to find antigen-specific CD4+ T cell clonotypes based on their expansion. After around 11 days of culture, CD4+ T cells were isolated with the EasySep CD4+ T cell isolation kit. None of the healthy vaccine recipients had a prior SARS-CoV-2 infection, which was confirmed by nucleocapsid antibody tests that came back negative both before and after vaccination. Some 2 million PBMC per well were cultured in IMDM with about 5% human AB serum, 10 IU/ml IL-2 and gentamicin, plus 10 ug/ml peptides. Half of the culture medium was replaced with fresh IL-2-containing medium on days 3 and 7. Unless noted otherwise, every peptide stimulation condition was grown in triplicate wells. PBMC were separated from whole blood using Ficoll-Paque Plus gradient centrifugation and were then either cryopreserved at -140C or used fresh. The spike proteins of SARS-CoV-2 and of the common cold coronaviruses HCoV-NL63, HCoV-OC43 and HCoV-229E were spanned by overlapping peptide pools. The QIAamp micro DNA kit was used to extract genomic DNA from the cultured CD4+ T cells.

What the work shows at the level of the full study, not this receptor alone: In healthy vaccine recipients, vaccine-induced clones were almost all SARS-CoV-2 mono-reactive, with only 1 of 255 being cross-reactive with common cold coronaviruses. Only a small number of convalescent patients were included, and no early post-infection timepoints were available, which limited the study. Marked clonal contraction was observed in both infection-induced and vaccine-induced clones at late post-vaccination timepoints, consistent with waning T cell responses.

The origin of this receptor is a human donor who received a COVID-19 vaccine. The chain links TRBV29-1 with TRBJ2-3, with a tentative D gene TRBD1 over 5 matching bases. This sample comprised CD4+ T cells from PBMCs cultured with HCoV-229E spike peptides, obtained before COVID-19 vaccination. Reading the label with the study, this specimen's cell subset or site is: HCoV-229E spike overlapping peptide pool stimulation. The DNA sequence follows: TGCAGCGTTGAGGGGCCTCGCACAGATACGCAGTATTTT. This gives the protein CSVEGPRTDTQYF.